The sample holds a few counts of the clone carrying this TCR beta chain. TCRdb independently ran MiXCR on the 5' RACE reads; one entry per CDR3 protein. This table holds a few hundred thousand distinct CDR3 sequences, approximately 16% found once. This CDR3 comprises 16 residues. Trimming at V came to 7 bases and at J to 0 bases, leaving 7 bases not matched to a gene. Germline CDR1 reads SGHRS; CDR2 reads YFSETQ. This entry is derived from a study of T cells after yellow fever vaccination. The chain has TRBV5-1 and TRBJ2-5, with TRBD2 identical over 12 bases. The TCR originated in a man younger than 35 who received the YFV17D yellow fever vaccine. The specimen comprised PBMCs, sampled 5 days after the first yellow fever vaccination. CDR3 nucleotide sequence: TGCGCCAGCGGACCTAGCGGGGGGGCGTACCAAGAGACCCAGTACTTC. The encoded protein is CASGPSGGAYQETQYF.